This is a list of T cell receptor beta chains from one sample in a study of cytomegalovirus exposure and HLA in healthy donors. Data came from immunoSEQ multiplex PCR; TCRdb stores just in-frame clones and leaves some out. This table has about 95,000 clones, roughly 85% appearing once. Sequenced sample: PBMCs. The receptors were gathered from a man younger than 35 in good health and CMV-seropositive. CDR3s include the opening cysteine and the closing phenylalanine or tryptophan. A D gene is named only where the DNA matches it firmly. Only some rows state a clone size, as once, few, many or a class for expanded clones.

d_gene,v_gene,abundance,j_gene,CDR3nt,CDR3aa
NA,TRBV5-1,few,TRBJ1-2,TGCGCCAGCAGCTCCGATTACAGGGATAAAGACTATGGCTACACCTTC,CASSSDYRDKDYGYTF
NA,TRBV2,NA,TRBJ2-1,TGTGCCAGCACGCAGCGGACGGCCTACAATGAGCAGTTCTTC,CASTQRTAYNEQFF
NA,TRBV27,once,TRBJ1-1,TGTGCCAGCAGTGCACTCAGACCCAGCGGGCAGGGAACTGAAGCTTTCTTT,CASSALRPSGQGTEAFF
NA,TRBV27,once,TRBJ2-5,TGTGCCAGCAGTAGAAGCGGGCTCCAAGAGACCCAGTACTTC,CASSRSGLQETQYF
NA,TRBV5-1,NA,TRBJ2-5,TGCGCCAGCAGCCTCCGGTTCGGGGAGACCCAGTACTTC,CASSLRFGETQYF
TRBD1,TRBV7-6,NA,TRBJ2-1,TGTGCCAGCAGCTTACCACCGGGACAGGCCTCGGATGAGCAGTTCTTC,CASSLPPGQASDEQFF
TRBD2,TRBV9,NA,TRBJ2-3,TGTGCCAGCAGCGTATGGGCGGGAGCAGCAGATACGCAGTATTTT,CASSVWAGAADTQYF
TRBD1,TRBV19,NA,TRBJ1-1,TGTGCCAGTAGTATCTCGACAGGGGGCGAAGCTTTCTTT,CASSISTGGEAFF
TRBD2,TRBV30,once,TRBJ2-2,TGTGCCTGGGGCGGACTAGCGGGATTAAGGACCGGGGAGCTGTTTTTT,CAWGGLAGLRTGELFF
TRBD1,TRBV6-5,once,TRBJ1-1,TGTGCCAGCAGTCGGACAGGGGGGGGAGCTTTCTTT,CASSRTGGGAFF
TRBD2,TRBV5-5,once,TRBJ2-1,TGTGCCAGCAGCTTGGTCGTCCCTGGAGCGGGAGTAGCCTACAATGAGCAGTTCTTC,CASSLVVPGAGVAYNEQFF
NA,TRBV19,NA,TRBJ1-5,TGTGCCAGTAGGGGGCCACACAGCAATCAGCCCCAGCATTTT,CASRGPHSNQPQHF
TRBD2,TRBV4-1,NA,TRBJ2-2,TGCGCCAGCAGCCAATATACTAGCGGGAGGGTCGGGGCGAACACCGGGGAGCTGTTTTTT,CASSQYTSGRVGANTGELFF
TRBD1,TRBV12-5,NA,TRBJ1-2,TGTGCTAGTGGTTCGGACAGGGGGGCCTATGGCTACACCTTC,CASGSDRGAYGYTF
NA,TRBV2,NA,TRBJ1-1,TGTGCCAGCAGCACCGGCCTCCAGGGGCCGAACACTGAAGCTTTCTTT,CASSTGLQGPNTEAFF
TRBD2,TRBV9,NA,TRBJ2-1,TGTGCCAGCAGCGTAGAAGTAGCGGGAGAGCAGTTCTTC,CASSVEVAGEQFF
TRBD1,TRBV28,NA,TRBJ1-2,TGTGCCACCGCGGGCGCGGGACAGGGGGATGGCTACACCTTC,CATAGAGQGDGYTF